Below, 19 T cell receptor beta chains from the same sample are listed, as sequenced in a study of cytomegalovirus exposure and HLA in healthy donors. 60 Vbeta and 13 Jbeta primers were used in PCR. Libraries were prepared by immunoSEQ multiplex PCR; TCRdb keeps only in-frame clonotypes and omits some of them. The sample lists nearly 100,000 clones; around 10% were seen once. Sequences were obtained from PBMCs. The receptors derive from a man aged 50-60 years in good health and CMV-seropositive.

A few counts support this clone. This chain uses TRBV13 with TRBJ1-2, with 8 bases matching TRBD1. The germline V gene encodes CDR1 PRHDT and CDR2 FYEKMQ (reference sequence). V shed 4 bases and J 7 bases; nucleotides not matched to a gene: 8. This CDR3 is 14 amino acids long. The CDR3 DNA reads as TGTGCCAGCAGCTCATTCCAGGGGGCGGCTGGCTACACCTTC. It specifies CASSSFQGAAGYTF. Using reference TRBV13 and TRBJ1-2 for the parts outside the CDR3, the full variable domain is AAGVIQSPRHLIKEKRETATLKCYPIPRHDTVYWYQQGPGQDPQFLISFYEKMQSDKGSIPDRFSAQQFSDYHSELNMSSLELGDSALYFCASSSFQGAAGYTFGSGTRLTVV.

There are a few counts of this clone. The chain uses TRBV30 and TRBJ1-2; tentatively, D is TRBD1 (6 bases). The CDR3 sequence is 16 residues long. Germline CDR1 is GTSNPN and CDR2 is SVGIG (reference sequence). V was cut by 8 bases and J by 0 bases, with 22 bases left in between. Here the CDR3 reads CASFRDTIASNYGYTF. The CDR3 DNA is TGTGCCAGCTTCCGGGACACGATTGCTTCTAACTATGGCTACACCTTC.

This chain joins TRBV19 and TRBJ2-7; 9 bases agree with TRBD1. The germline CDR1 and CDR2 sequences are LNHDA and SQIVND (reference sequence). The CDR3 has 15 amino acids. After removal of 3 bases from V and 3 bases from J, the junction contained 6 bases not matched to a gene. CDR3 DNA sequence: TGTGCCAGTAGTATTCGGGGGACAGGGATCTACGAGCAGTACTTC. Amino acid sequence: CASSIRGTGIYEQYF.

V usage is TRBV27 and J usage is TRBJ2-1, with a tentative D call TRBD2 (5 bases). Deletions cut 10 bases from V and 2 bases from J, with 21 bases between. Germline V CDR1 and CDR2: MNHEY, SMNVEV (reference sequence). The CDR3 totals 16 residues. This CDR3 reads CATRLVRTGTYNEQFF. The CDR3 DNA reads TGTGCCACCAGGCTAGTAAGGACTGGGACCTACAATGAGCAGTTCTTC.

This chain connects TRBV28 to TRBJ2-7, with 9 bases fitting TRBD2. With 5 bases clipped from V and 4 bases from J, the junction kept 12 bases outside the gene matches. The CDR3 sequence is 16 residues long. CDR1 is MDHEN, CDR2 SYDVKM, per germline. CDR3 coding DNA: TGTGCCAGCAGTAGGGAAGGGCGGGAGGGCGTGTACGAGCAGTACTTC. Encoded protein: CASSREGREGVYEQYF.

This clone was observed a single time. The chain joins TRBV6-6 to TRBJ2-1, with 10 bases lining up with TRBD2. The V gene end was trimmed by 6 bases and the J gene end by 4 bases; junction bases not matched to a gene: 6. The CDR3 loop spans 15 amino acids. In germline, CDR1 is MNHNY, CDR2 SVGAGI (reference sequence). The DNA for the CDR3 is TGTGCCAGCAGGCTAGCGGGAGTGGGGTACAATGAGCAGTTCTTC. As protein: CASRLAGVGYNEQFF.

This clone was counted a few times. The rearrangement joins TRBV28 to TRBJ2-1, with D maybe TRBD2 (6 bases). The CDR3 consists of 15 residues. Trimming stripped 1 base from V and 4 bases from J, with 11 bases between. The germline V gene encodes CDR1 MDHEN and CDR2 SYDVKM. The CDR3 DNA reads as TGTGCCAGCAGTTTATTGCAGGGAGGATACAATGAGCAGTTCTTC. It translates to CASSLLQGGYNEQFF.

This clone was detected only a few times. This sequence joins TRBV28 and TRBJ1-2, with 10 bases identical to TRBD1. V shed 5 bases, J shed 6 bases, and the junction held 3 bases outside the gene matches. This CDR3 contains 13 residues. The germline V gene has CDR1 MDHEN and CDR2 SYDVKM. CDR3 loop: CASSLDRGHGYTF. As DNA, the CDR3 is TGTGCCAGCAGTCTCGACAGGGGGCATGGCTACACCTTC.

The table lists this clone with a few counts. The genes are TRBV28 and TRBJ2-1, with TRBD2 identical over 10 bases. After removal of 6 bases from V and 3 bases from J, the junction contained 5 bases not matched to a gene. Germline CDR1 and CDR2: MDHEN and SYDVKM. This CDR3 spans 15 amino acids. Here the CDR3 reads CASRLTSGHYNEQFF. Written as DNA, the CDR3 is TGTGCCAGCAGGCTGACTAGCGGGCACTACAATGAGCAGTTCTTC.

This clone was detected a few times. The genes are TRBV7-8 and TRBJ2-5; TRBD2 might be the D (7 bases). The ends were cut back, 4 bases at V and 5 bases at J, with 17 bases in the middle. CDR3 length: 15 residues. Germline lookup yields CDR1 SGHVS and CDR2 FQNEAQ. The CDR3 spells CASSSVARGLETQYF. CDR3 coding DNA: TGTGCCAGCAGCTCTGTGGCGCGGGGGCTGGAGACCCAGTACTTC.

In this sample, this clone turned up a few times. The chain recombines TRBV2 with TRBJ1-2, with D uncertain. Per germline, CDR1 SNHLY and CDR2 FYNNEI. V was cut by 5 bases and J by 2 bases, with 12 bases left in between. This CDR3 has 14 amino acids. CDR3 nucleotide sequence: TGTGCCAGCAGTTATCAAGACATCAACTATGGCTACACCTTC. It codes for CASSYQDINYGYTF.

The CDR3 protein is CASSKGHDPYNEQFF. The CDR3 DNA follows: TGCGCCAGCAGTAAGGGACACGACCCCTACAATGAGCAGTTCTTC. The V call is TRBV4-1, the J call TRBJ2-1; D possibly corresponds to TRBD1 (6 bases). This CDR3 has 15 residues. Per the germline V gene, CDR1 is MGHRA and CDR2 is YSYEKL. Trimming shortened V by 6 bases and J by 2 bases, and 14 bases separated the two germline ends.

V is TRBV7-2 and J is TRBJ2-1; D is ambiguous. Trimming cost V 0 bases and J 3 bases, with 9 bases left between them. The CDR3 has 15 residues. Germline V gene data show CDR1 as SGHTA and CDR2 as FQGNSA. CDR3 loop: CASSLAYANYNEQFF. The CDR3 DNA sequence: TGTGCCAGCAGCTTAGCGTACGCTAACTACAATGAGCAGTTCTTC.

DNA for the CDR3: TGTGCCAGCAATCCGGGACACTACAATGAGCAGTTCTTC. It encodes CASNPGHYNEQFF. The chain joins TRBV7-9 to TRBJ2-1; D may be TRBD1 (6 bases). V was shortened by 7 bases and J by 3 bases, with 10 bases between the two germline ends. The germline CDR1 and CDR2 sequences are SEHNR and FQNEAQ (reference sequence). This CDR3 has 13 residues.

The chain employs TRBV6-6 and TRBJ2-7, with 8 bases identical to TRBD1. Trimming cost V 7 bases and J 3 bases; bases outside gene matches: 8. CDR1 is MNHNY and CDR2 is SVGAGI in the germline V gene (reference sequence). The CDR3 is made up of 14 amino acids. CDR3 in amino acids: CASNDRGWDYEQYF. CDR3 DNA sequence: TGTGCCAGCAACGACAGGGGCTGGGACTACGAGCAGTACTTC.

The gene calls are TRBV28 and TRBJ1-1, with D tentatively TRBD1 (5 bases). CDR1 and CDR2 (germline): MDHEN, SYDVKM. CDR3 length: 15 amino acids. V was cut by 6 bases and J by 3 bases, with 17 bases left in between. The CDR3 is CASSSPGGRYTEAFF. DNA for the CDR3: TGTGCCAGCAGCTCTCCCGGGGGGAGGTACACTGAAGCTTTCTTT.

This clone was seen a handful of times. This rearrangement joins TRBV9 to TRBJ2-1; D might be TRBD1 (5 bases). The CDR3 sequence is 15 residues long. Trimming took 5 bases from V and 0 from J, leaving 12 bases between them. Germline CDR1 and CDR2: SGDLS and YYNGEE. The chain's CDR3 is CASSATGNSYNEQFF. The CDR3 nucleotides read TGTGCCAGCAGTGCAACAGGTAACTCCTACAATGAGCAGTTCTTC.

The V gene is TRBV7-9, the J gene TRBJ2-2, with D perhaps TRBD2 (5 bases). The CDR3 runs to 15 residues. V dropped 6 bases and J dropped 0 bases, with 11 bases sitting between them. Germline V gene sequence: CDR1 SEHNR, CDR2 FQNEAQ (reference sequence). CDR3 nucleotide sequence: TGTGCCAGCAGACCCGACGGGACGAACACCGGGGAGCTGTTTTTT. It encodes CASRPDGTNTGELFF.

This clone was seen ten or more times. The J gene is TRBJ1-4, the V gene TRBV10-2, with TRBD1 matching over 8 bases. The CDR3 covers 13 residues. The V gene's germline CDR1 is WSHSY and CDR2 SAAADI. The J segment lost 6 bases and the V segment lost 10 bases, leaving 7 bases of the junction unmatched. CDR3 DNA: TGCGCCACAGAGACAGGGGCGCATGAAAAACTGTTTTTT. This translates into CATETGAHEKLFF.